The clone carrying this TCR beta chain was recorded once. What it binds is not known. Time point: week 11, during vaccination. Alongside topical imiquimod, each dose of vaccine comprised 300 ug of mutant IDH1 20-mer peptide. TCRdb keeps only in-frame clones here, not all; method: immunoSEQ multiplex PCR. The profile covers over 55,000 clones, with approximately 90% appearing a single time and 1.9% taken by the ten largest. Per the germline V gene, CDR1 is SEHNR and CDR2 is FQNEAQ (reference sequence). The CDR3 is 12 amino acids. Deletions cut 5 bases from V and 4 bases from J, with 8 bases between. These data originate in a study of a mutant IDH1 vaccine in newly diagnosed glioma.

The receptor was derived from a man aged 35 to 55 with glioma. The sequenced sample was PBMCs, obtained from a glioma patient whose treatment included an IDH1 peptide vaccine. The V gene is TRBV7-9, the J gene TRBJ1-2; a weak D match, TRBD1 (5 bases). The CDR3 nucleotides are TGTGCCAGCAGCGGGACCTCCTATGGCTACACCTTC. This encodes CASSGTSYGYTF.